These 24 T cell receptor beta chains were all obtained from the same sample, sequenced in a study of blood T cell repertoires in COVID-19. Produced via immunoSEQ multiplex PCR; TCRdb's table is partial and in-frame only. The table has 200,000 to 250,000 clones, around 87% seen once. Material: peripheral blood. All receptors derive from a woman aged 70 to 79 with active or convalescent COVID-19.

The chain is built from TRBV6-5 and TRBJ1-5; possibly TRBD1 for D (5 bases). Trimming cost V 3 bases and J 3 bases, with 9 bases left between them. Germline V gene lookup returns CDR1 MNHEY and CDR2 SVGAGI. The CDR3 has 14 amino acids. The CDR3 here is CASSYVQDNQPQHF. In DNA form, the CDR3 reads TGTGCCAGCAGTTATGTACAGGACAATCAGCCCCAGCATTTT.

The chain is built from TRBV4-2 and TRBJ2-2; 11 bases align to TRBD1. Germline V gene sequence: CDR1 LGHNA, CDR2 YNFKEQ. This CDR3 comprises 15 residues. V was pared by 4 bases and J by 7 bases, with 5 bases of the junction left unmatched. CDR3 sequence (DNA): TGTGCCAGCAGCCCCGGGACAGGGGGAAACGGGGAGCTGTTTTTT. Translation gives CASSPGTGGNGELFF.

The rearrangement joins TRBV9 to TRBJ1-2, with no clear D. The CDR3 runs 14 residues. CDR1 is SGDLS and CDR2 is YYNGEE in the germline V gene. V lost 0 bases and J 6 bases, leaving 12 bases between the germline ends. CDR3 residues: CASSVGFTLDGYTF. CDR3 coding DNA: TGTGCCAGCAGCGTAGGGTTCACTCTAGATGGCTACACCTTC.

The chain links TRBV7-2 to TRBJ1-2; weak D call: TRBD1 (5 bases). Deletions cut 5 bases from V and 0 bases from J, with 10 bases between. CDR3 length: 14 amino acids. Germline V gene data show CDR1 as SGHTA and CDR2 as FQGNSA. Here the CDR3 DNA reads TGTGCCAGCAGCCCGGGGGTAGCTAACTATGGCTACACCTTC. It translates to CASSPGVANYGYTF.

This clone was seen a single time. This rearrangement joins TRBV27 to TRBJ2-1; TRBD2 matches at 8 bases. V lost 3 bases and J lost 0; bases outside the gene matches: 4. CDR3 length equals 16 residues. The V gene's germline CDR1 is MNHEY and CDR2 SMNVEV (reference sequence). The CDR3 DNA follows: TGTGCCAGCAGTTTCCGCCGGGGGGGCTCCTACAATGAGCAGTTCTTC. Protein sequence: CASSFRRGGSYNEQFF.

Only one count was recorded for this clone. The chain uses TRBV19 and TRBJ1-1; D is unclear. The V end lost 5 bases, the J end lost 5 bases, and 15 bases lay between the germline ends. This CDR3 spans 14 amino acids. CDR1 is LNHDA, CDR2 SQIVND, per germline (reference sequence). Written as DNA, the CDR3 is TGTGCCAGTAGTCGAACGGTGTTGATGACTGAAGCTTTCTTT. Translating it yields CASSRTVLMTEAFF.

The chain uses TRBV20-1 and TRBJ1-1; 7 bases agree with TRBD1. CDR3 size: 12 residues. The germline CDR1 and CDR2 sequences are DFQATT and SNEGSKA (reference sequence). V lost 4 bases, J lost 7 bases, and 6 bases stayed unmatched. DNA of the CDR3: TGCAGTGCTATTGACAGGGCAAATGAAGCTTTCTTT. Translation: CSAIDRANEAFF.

This clone has only a few counts. The chain recombines TRBV6-2 or TRBV6-3 with TRBJ2-1; 9 bases align to TRBD2. Germline V gene sequence: CDR1 MNHEY, CDR2 SVGEGT. V dropped 5 bases and J dropped 8; count of bases not matched to a gene: 10. The CDR3 runs to 15 residues. The CDR3 region has the DNA TGTGCCAGCAGTCCCCTCGCGGGGGGGCCCGATGAGCAGTTCTTC. Its protein product is CASSPLAGGPDEQFF.

V gene TRBV6-2 or TRBV6-3 combines with J gene TRBJ1-3; D ambiguous. V shed 0 bases and J shed 4 bases, with 13 bases lying between them. Germline loops: CDR1 MNHEY, CDR2 SVGEGT. This CDR3 is 16 amino acids long. The CDR3 DNA reads as TGTGCCAGCAGTTACTCGGGCGGGAGAAGAGGAAACACCATATATTTT. It specifies CASSYSGGRRGNTIYF.

The V gene is TRBV7-7, the J gene TRBJ1-1, with D possibly being TRBD1 (5 bases). CDR1 and CDR2 from the germline V gene are SSHAT and FNYEAQ (reference sequence). The CDR3 has 13 amino acids. Trimming removed 4 bases from V and 1 base from J, with 7 bases in between. In nucleotides, the CDR3 is TGTGCCAGCAGCTCACAGGAGAACACTGAAGCTTTCTTT. It yields the protein CASSSQENTEAFF.

This chain links TRBV7-2 with TRBJ2-1, with unresolved D. Germline CDR1 SGHTA, CDR2 FQGNSA. Deletions cut 1 base from V and 10 bases from J, with 11 bases between. The CDR3 extends over 13 amino acids. Written as DNA, the CDR3 is TGTGCCAGCAGCTTAGTAGCAGCCCGCGAGCAGTTCTTC. Protein: CASSLVAAREQFF.

The V and J genes are TRBV7-2 and TRBJ1-2, with TRBD1 identical over 8 bases. CDR1 is SGHTA, CDR2 FQGNSA, per germline. The CDR3 spans 13 residues. Trimming cost V 5 bases and J 8 bases; bases outside gene matches: 7. The DNA for the CDR3 is TGTGCCAGCAGCCGGACAGGGTATCGAGGCTACACCTTC. It is translated as CASSRTGYRGYTF. The complete variable domain, with remaining parts taken from reference TRBV7-2 and TRBJ1-2, reads GAGVSQSPSNKVTEKGKDVELRCDPISGHTALYWYRQSLGQGLEFLIYFQGNSAPDKSGLPSDRFSAERTGGSVSTLTIQRTQQEDSAVYLCASSRTGYRGYTFGSGTRLTVV.

Points on this clone: Other DNA variants within this sample encode the same CDR3. This chain uses TRBV6-5 with TRBJ1-1; possibly TRBD1 for D (6 bases). Trimming left V 0 bases short and J 3 bases short, with 8 bases between. Germline CDR1 is MNHEY and CDR2 is SVGAGI. The CDR3 spans 14 residues. CDR3 in amino acids: CASSYSPGDTEAFF. CDR3 DNA sequence: TGTGCCAGCAGTTACTCGCCAGGGGACACTGAAGCTTTCTTT.

This clone was recorded only once. The chain recombines TRBV3-1 (or the pseudogene TRBV3-2) with TRBJ2-1; 7 nucleotides line up with TRBD1. CDR1 is LGHDT, CDR2 YNNKEL, per germline (reference sequence). The V segment lost 1 base and the J segment 6 bases; nucleotides outside the gene matches: 3. CDR3 size: 14 residues. The CDR3 DNA is TGTGCCAGCAGCCAAGCTTACAGGGGCAATGAGCAGTTCTTC. Translated, it gives CASSQAYRGNEQFF.

J is TRBJ1-3 and V is TRBV6-5, with a weak D call TRBD1 (6 bases). This CDR3 comprises 13 residues. Per germline, CDR1 MNHEY and CDR2 SVGAGI. Trimming pared 5 bases from V and 2 bases from J, leaving 7 bases between. This CDR3 is CASSRGTGNTIYF. The CDR3 DNA reads as TGTGCCAGCAGTAGGGGGACTGGAAACACCATATATTTT.

This chain uses TRBV29-1 with TRBJ1-2; D possibly corresponds to TRBD1 (6 bases). Germline V gives CDR1 SQVTM, CDR2 ANQGSEA. The CDR3 covers 14 residues. The V gene lost 3 bases and the J gene lost 6 bases, with 17 bases spanning the gap. In DNA form, the CDR3 reads TGCAGCGTTGAGGGTTGGGGGGGCGCGAATGGCTACACCTTC. It specifies CSVEGWGGANGYTF. Looking up the rest from reference TRBV29-1 and TRBJ1-2 gives the full variable domain: SAVISQKPSRDICQRGTSLTIQCQVDSQVTMMFWYRQQPGQSLTLIATANQGSEATYESGFVIDKFPISRPNLTFSTLTVSNMSPEDSSIYLCSVEGWGGANGYTFGSGTRLTVV.

The rearrangement uses TRBV29-1 and TRBJ2-3, with D tentatively TRBD2 (5 bases). Per the germline V gene, CDR1 is SQVTM and CDR2 is ANQGSEA. The CDR3 runs to 14 residues. V was shortened by 4 bases and J by 3 bases, with 14 bases between the two germline ends. The CDR3 bases are TGCAGCGTTGTAACTAGTAAACTGACAGATACGCAGTATTTT. Amino acids: CSVVTSKLTDTQYF.

J is TRBJ1-6 and V is TRBV11-3, with 7 bases that match TRBD1. The CDR3 totals 14 residues. Germline values: CDR1 SGHNT, CDR2 YENEEA. With 4 bases clipped from V and 9 bases from J, the junction kept 6 bases outside the gene matches. This CDR3 is CASSSQGLSSPLHF. The CDR3 DNA reads as TGTGCCAGCAGCTCACAGGGGTTGAGTTCACCCCTCCACTTT.

This clone was seen only once. The V call is TRBV6-5, the J call TRBJ1-2, with 7 bases lining up with TRBD1. This CDR3 contains 15 residues. Unmatched junction bases numbered 12, after V lost 7 bases and J lost 4 bases. Germline values: CDR1 MNHEY, CDR2 SVGAGI. In DNA, the CDR3 is TGTGCCAGCACCGAGTGGACCGGGACAGCCTATGGCTACACCTTC. It specifies CASTEWTGTAYGYTF.

This sequence joins TRBV7-9 and TRBJ1-5; D unresolved. V lost 2 bases and J 7 bases, leaving 9 bases between the germline ends. The CDR3 consists of 13 residues. Germline assignment: CDR1 SEHNR and CDR2 FQNEAQ (reference sequence). CDR3 DNA: TGTGCCAGCAGCTTATTTGAGGGACAGCCCCAGCATTTT. The encoded protein is CASSLFEGQPQHF.

This clone was found a few times. The chain has TRBV6-5 and TRBJ1-5, with D possibly TRBD1 on 6 matching bases. CDR1 and CDR2 (germline): MNHEY, SVGAGI. CDR3 length: 14 residues. Trimming left V 7 bases short and J 4 bases short, with 14 bases between. The DNA of the CDR3 is TGTGCCAGCAATCACGGACAGCTTAATCAGCCCCAGCATTTT. Residues: CASNHGQLNQPQHF.

J is TRBJ1-1 and V is TRBV18; D possibly corresponds to TRBD1 (5 bases). CDR3 length: 14 amino acids. V lost 1 base and J lost 2, with 8 bases in between. Germline CDR1 reads KGHSH; CDR2 reads LQKENI. CDR3 amino acids: CASSPRTLNTEAFF. In DNA form, the CDR3 reads TGTGCCAGCTCACCACGGACACTAAACACTGAAGCTTTCTTT.

The rearrangement links TRBV27 to TRBJ1-1; no clear D gene. The CDR3 covers 13 residues. CDR1 and CDR2 (germline): MNHEY, SMNVEV (reference sequence). Trimming cost V 4 bases and J 4 bases, with 10 bases left between them. CDR3 in DNA: TGTGCCAGCAGTTCGAGGCCATCCACTGAAGCTTTCTTT. Encoded protein: CASSSRPSTEAFF.

The rearrangement links TRBV5-1 to TRBJ2-5; 7 bases fit TRBD1. Germline V gene sequence: CDR1 SGHRS, CDR2 YFSETQ. The CDR3 has 14 amino acids. The J segment lost 2 bases and the V segment lost 1 base, leaving 2 bases of the junction unmatched. This chain's CDR3 is CASSLQGQQETQYF. In DNA form, the CDR3 reads TGCGCCAGCAGCTTGCAGGGACAGCAAGAGACCCAGTACTTC.